This T cell receptor beta chain was sequenced for a study of T cell responses to AZD1222 COVID-19 vaccine. Sequencing used immunoSEQ multiplex PCR; TCRdb keeps in-frame clones, though not all of them. The sample includes 150,000 to 160,000 clones, 85% to 90% of them seen just once. The sample was peripheral blood, taken on day 0 of MenACWY control vaccination. This receptor was identified in an adult in good health.

The CDR3 sequence: CAGPGRYPTRELFF. The CDR3 DNA is TGTGCCGGTCCCGGCCGATATCCTACGAGGGAGCTGTTTTTT. The chain employs TRBV6-5 and TRBJ2-2; D is unclear. The ends were cut back, 11 bases at V and 9 bases at J, with 22 bases in the middle. The CDR3 consists of 14 residues. CDR1 and CDR2 (germline): MNHEY, SVGAGI.